This TCR beta chain was profiled in a study of T cell repertoires in cytomegalovirus infection. Study in general: Public TCR beta signatures indicated both CMV infection and matching HLA type. Findings and caveats of the study: Across the ex vivo response, the dominant clonotypes were HLA-C-restricted CMV-specific TCR beta clonotypes. Frequencies of public TCR beta families were cumulated, and this identified carriers of CMV plus the relevant HLA.

CDR3 size: 15 residues. The V segment lost 1 base and the J segment 2 bases; nucleotides outside the gene matches: 3. Germline CDR1 is SGHTA and CDR2 is FQGNSA. TCRdb re-derived calls from the reads in MiXCR, one entry per CDR3 protein. In the table there are 200,000 to 300,000 distinct CDR3 sequences, roughly 9.1% of which are singletons. This clonotype was recorded many times. The target antigen is unknown. The chain employs TRBV7-2 and TRBJ2-5; 8 bases are a match to TRBD2. The sample taken for sequencing was PBMCs. The sequence was collected from a human donor in good health (CMV status not recorded). Some clones in this sample may be carry-over from other donors' samples. The CDR3 sequence: CASSLGLAYQETQYF. DNA for the CDR3: TGTGCCAGCAGCTTAGGACTAGCGTATCAAGAGACCCAGTACTTC.